These T cell receptor beta chains were read from a single sample in a study of blood T cells in healthy people across ages. TCRdb re-derived calls from the 5' RACE reads in MiXCR, one entry per CDR3 protein. The table includes 1,800,000 or so distinct CDR3 sequences, about two fifths detected once. Sequenced: blood. Receptors originate from a human donor in good health. Both conserved end residues are part of each CDR3. Fields, in order: clone size, J gene, D gene, V gene, CDR3 protein, CDR3 DNA. A D gene is named only where the DNA matches it firmly. Expanded clones get a size class; other rows say once, few or many, or leave the size out.

clone_size: -; j_call: TRBJ2-1; d_call: -; v_call: TRBV5-5; cdr3_aa: CASSLVPRETQFF; cdr3_nt: TGTGCCAGCAGCTTGGTCCCTCGGGAGACCCAGTTCTTC
clone_size: -; j_call: TRBJ2-4; d_call: -; v_call: TRBV6-2/TRBV6-3; cdr3_aa: CASSYGGAVRGYNEQYF; cdr3_nt: TGTGCCAGCAGCTACGGTGGGGCAGTGCGGGGTTACAATGAGCAGTACTTC
clone_size: -; j_call: TRBJ1-6; d_call: TRBD1; v_call: TRBV7-8; cdr3_aa: CASSFGRTGTAPLHF; cdr3_nt: TGTGCCAGCAGCTTCGGACGGACAGGGACGGCACCCCTCCACTTT
clone_size: few; j_call: TRBJ2-2; d_call: -; v_call: TRBV29-1; cdr3_aa: CSADSSAGNTGELFF; cdr3_nt: TGCAGCGCCGACAGTTCGGCAGGGAACACCGGGGAGCTGTTTTTT
clone_size: -; j_call: TRBJ1-2; d_call: -; v_call: TRBV12-3/TRBV12-4; cdr3_aa: CASSSRTRSGNTF; cdr3_nt: TGTGCCAGCAGTTCTAGGACTAGGAGTGGCAACACCTTC
clone_size: -; j_call: TRBJ1-2; d_call: -; v_call: TRBV5-6; cdr3_aa: CASSPGEGWDYGYTF; cdr3_nt: TGTGCCAGCAGCCCCGGCGAGGGATGGGACTATGGCTACACCTTC
clone_size: -; j_call: TRBJ1-1; d_call: -; v_call: TRBV15; cdr3_aa: CATSRDPPGWGNTEAFF; cdr3_nt: TGTGCCACCAGCAGAGATCCTCCAGGGTGGGGCAACACTGAAGCTTTCTTT
clone_size: few; j_call: TRBJ2-6; d_call: -; v_call: TRBV29-1; cdr3_aa: CSVEVHRGAGANVLTF; cdr3_nt: TGCAGCGTTGAAGTTCACCGAGGGGCTGGGGCCAACGTCCTGACTTTC
clone_size: -; j_call: TRBJ1-2; d_call: -; v_call: TRBV21-1; cdr3_aa: CASSKKFGGAGHTF; cdr3_nt: TGTGCCAGCAGCAAAAAATTTGGGGGCGCGGGCCACACCTTC
clone_size: -; j_call: TRBJ1-6; d_call: -; v_call: TRBV6-6; cdr3_aa: CASRVGAADNSPLHF; cdr3_nt: TGTGCCAGCAGGGTAGGGGCGGCGGATAATTCACCCCTCCACTTT
clone_size: -; j_call: TRBJ2-1; d_call: -; v_call: TRBV25-1; cdr3_aa: CASRKDNEQFF; cdr3_nt: TGTGCCAGCAGAAAAGACAATGAGCAGTTCTTC
clone_size: -; j_call: TRBJ2-7; d_call: -; v_call: TRBV6-1; cdr3_aa: CASSPGTDSSYEQYF; cdr3_nt: TGTGCCAGCAGCCCCGGGACCGACAGCTCCTACGAGCAGTACTTC
clone_size: -; j_call: TRBJ2-1; d_call: -; v_call: TRBV5-6; cdr3_aa: CASSDLALRNENEQFF; cdr3_nt: TGTGCCAGCAGCGACCTTGCCCTTAGGAATGAGAATGAGCAGTTCTTC
clone_size: once; j_call: TRBJ2-7; d_call: -; v_call: TRBV10-2; cdr3_aa: CASSESWDGIYEQYF; cdr3_nt: TGCGCCAGCAGTGAGTCCTGGGACGGGATCTACGAGCAGTACTTC
clone_size: few; j_call: TRBJ2-1; d_call: -; v_call: TRBV3-1; cdr3_aa: CASSQDVARAYEQFF; cdr3_nt: TGTGCCAGCAGCCAAGATGTCGCTAGGGCCTATGAGCAGTTCTTC
clone_size: -; j_call: TRBJ1-2; d_call: -; v_call: TRBV5-1; cdr3_aa: CASRLDTGSGYTF; cdr3_nt: TGCGCCAGCAGATTGGACACGGGATCTGGCTACACCTTC
clone_size: once; j_call: TRBJ2-5; d_call: -; v_call: TRBV10-3; cdr3_aa: CAISEVQGEEIQYF; cdr3_nt: TGTGCCATCAGTGAGGTTCAGGGAGAAGAGATCCAGTACTTC
clone_size: -; j_call: TRBJ2-7; d_call: TRBD1; v_call: TRBV4-2; cdr3_aa: CASSQDTTGLSYEQYF; cdr3_nt: TGTGCCAGCAGCCAAGATACGACAGGGCTCTCCTACGAGCAGTACTTC